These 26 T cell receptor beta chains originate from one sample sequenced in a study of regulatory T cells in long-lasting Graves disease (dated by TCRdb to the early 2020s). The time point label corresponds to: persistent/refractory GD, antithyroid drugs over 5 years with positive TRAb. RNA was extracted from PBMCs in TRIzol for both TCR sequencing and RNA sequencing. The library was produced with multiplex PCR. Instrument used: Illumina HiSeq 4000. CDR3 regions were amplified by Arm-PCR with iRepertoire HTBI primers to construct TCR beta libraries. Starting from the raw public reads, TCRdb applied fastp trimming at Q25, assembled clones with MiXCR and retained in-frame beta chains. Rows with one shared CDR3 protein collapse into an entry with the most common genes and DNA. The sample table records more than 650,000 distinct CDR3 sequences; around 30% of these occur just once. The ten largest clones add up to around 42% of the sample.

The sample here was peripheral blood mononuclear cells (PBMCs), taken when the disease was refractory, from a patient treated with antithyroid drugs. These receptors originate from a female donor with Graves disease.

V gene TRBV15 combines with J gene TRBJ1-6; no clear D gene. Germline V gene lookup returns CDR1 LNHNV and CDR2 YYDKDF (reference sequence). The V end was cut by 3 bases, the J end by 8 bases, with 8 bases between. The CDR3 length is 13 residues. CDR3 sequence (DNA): TGTGCCACCAGCAGCCCGGGGTATTCACCCCTCCACTTT. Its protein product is CATSSPGYSPLHF.

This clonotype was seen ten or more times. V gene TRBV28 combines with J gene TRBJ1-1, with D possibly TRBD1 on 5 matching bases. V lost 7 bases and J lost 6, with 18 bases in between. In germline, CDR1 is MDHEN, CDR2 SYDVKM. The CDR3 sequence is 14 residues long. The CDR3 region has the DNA TGTGCCAGCATGCAGCTCAAAGGGGATCCTGAAGCTTTCTTT. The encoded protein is CASMQLKGDPEAFF. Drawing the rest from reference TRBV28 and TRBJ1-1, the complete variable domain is DVKVTQSSRYLVKRTGEKVFLECVQDMDHENMFWYRQDPGLGLRLIYFSYDVKMKEKGDIPEGYSVSREKKERFSLILESASTNQTSMYLCASMQLKGDPEAFFGQGTRLTVV.

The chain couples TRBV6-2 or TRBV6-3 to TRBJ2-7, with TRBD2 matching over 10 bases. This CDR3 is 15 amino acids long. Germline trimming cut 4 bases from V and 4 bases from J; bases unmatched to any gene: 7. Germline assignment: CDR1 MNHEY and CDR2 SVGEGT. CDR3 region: CASSSLGLADYEQYF. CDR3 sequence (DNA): TGTGCCAGCAGTTCCCTAGGACTAGCGGATTACGAGCAGTACTTC.

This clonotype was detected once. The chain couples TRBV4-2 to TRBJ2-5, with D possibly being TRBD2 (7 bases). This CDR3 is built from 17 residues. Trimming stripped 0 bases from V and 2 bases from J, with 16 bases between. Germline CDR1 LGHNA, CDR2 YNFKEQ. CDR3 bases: TGTGCCAGCAGCCAAGAATCGCGCGGGGGCCTTCAAGAGACCCAGTACTTC. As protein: CASSQESRGGLQETQYF.

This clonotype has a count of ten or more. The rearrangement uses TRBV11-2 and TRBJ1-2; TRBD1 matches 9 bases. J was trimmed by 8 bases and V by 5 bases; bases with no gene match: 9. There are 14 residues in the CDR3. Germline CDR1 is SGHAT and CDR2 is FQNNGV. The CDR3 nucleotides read TGTGCCAGCAGCCGAAACCGGGACAGGGTCGGCTACACCTTC. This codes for CASSRNRDRVGYTF.

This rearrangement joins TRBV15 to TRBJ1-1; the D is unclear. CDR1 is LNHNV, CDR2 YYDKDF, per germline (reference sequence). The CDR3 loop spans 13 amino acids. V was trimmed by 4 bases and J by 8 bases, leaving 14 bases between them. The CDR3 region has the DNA TGTGCCACCAGCAACGGACCCACTCCGGAAGCTTTCTTT. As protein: CATSNGPTPEAFF.

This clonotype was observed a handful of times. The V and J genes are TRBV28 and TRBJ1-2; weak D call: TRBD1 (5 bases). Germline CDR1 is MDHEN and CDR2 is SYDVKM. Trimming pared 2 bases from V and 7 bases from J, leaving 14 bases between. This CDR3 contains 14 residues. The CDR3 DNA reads TGTGCCAGCAGTTTAAGGGCCTCCGGGGGTGGCTACACCTTC. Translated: CASSLRASGGGYTF.

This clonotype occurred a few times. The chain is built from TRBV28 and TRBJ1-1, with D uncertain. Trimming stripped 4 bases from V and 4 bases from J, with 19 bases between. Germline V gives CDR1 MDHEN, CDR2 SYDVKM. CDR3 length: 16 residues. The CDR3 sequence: CASSSGSGVFGTEAFF. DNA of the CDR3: TGTGCCAGCAGTTCCGGGTCGGGAGTATTCGGCACTGAAGCTTTCTTT.

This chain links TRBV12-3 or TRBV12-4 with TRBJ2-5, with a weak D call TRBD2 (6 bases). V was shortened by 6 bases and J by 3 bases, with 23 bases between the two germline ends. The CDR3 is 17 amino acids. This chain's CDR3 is CASSLGSGVGSEETQYF. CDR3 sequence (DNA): TGTGCCAGCAGCCTCGGGTCGGGAGTAGGTTCAGAAGAGACCCAGTACTTC.

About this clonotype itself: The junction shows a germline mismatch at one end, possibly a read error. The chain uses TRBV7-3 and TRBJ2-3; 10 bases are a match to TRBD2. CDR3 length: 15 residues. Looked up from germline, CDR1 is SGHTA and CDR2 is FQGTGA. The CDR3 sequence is CASSITSGITDTQYF. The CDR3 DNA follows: TGTGCCAGCAGCATAACTAGCGGGATCACAGATACGCAGTATTTT.

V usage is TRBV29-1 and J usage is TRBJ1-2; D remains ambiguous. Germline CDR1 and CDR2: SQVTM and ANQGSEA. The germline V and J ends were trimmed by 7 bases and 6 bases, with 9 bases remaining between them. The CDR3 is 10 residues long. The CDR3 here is CSAEANGYTF. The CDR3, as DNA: TGCAGCGCTGAGGCAAATGGCTACACCTTC.

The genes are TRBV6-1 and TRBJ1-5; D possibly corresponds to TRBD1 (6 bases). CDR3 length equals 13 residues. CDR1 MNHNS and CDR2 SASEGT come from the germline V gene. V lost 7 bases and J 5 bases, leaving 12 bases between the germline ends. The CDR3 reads CASKRGLDQPQHF. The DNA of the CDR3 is TGTGCCAGCAAAAGGGGGTTAGATCAGCCCCAGCATTTT.

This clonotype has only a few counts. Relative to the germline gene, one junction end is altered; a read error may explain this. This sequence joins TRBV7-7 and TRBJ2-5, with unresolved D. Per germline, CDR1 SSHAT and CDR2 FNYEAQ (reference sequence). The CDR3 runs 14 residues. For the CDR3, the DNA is TGTGCTAGCAGCTTAATAGGTTCGGAAGAGACCCAGTACTTC. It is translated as CASSLIGSEETQYF.

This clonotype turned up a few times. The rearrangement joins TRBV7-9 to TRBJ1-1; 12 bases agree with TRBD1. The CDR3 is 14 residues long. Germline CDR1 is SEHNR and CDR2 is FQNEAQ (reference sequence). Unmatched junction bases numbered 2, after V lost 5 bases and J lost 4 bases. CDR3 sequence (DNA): TGTGCCAGCAGCGGGACAGGGGGCCGCACTGAAGCTTTCTTT. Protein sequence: CASSGTGGRTEAFF.

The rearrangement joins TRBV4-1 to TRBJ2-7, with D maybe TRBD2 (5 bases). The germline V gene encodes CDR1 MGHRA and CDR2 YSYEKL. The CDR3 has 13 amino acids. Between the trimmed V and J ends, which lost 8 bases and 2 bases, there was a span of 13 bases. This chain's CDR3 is CASAGGAAYEQYF. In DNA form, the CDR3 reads TGCGCCAGCGCAGGAGGCGCTGCCTACGAGCAGTACTTC.

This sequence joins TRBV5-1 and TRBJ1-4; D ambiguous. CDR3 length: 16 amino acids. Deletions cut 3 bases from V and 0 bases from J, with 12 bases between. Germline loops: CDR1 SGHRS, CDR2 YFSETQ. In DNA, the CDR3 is TGCGCCAGCAGCTACGACGGTACACCAACTAATGAAAAACTGTTTTTT. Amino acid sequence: CASSYDGTPTNEKLFF. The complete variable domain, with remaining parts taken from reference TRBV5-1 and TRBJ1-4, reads KAGVTQTPRYLIKTRGQQVTLSCSPISGHRSVSWYQQTPGQGLQFLFEYFSETQRNKGNFPGRFSGRQFSNSRSEMNVSTLELGDSALYLCASSYDGTPTNEKLFFGSGTQLSVL.

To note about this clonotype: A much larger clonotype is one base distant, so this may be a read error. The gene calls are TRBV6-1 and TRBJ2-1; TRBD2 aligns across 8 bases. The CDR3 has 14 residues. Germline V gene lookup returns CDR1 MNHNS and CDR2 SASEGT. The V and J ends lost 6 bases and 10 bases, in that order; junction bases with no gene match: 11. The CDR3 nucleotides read TGTGCCAGCAGGAGCCAGGGACTAGTCGGCGAGCAGTTCTTC. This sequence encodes CASRSQGLVGEQFF.

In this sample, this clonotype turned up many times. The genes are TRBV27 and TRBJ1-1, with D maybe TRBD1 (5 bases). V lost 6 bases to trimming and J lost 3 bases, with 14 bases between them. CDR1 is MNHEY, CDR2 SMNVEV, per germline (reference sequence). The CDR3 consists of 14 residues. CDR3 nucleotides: TGTGCCAGCAGCCTGACAGTTTGGGACACTGAAGCTTTCTTT. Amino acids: CASSLTVWDTEAFF.

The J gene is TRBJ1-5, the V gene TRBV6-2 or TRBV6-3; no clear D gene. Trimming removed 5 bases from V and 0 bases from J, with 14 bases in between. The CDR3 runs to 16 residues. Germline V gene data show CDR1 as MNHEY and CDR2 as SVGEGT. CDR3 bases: TGTGCCAGCAGTGAATCCACGGCTTATAGCAATCAGCCCCAGCATTTT. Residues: CASSESTAYSNQPQHF.

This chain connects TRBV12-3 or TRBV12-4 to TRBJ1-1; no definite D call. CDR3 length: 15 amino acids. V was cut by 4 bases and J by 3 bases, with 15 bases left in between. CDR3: CASSYLRGGDTEAFF. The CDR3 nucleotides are TGTGCCAGCAGTTACCTACGTGGCGGAGACACTGAAGCTTTCTTT.

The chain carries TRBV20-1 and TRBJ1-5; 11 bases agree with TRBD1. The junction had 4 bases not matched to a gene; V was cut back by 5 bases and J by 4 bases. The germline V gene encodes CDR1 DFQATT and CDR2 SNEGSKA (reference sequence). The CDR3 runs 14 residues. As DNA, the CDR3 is TGCAGTGCTCCCGGGACAGGGGGAAATCAGCCCCAGCATTTT. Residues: CSAPGTGGNQPQHF.

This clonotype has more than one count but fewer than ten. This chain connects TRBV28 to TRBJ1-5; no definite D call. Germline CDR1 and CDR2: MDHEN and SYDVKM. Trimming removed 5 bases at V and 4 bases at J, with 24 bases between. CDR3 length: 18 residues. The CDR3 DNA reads TGTGCCAGCAGTCCCCTCCCCGGCACTCCCACCAAGAATCAGCCCCAGCATTTT. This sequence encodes CASSPLPGTPTKNQPQHF. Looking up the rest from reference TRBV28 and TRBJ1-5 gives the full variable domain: DVKVTQSSRYLVKRTGEKVFLECVQDMDHENMFWYRQDPGLGLRLIYFSYDVKMKEKGDIPEGYSVSREKKERFSLILESASTNQTSMYLCASSPLPGTPTKNQPQHFGDGTRLSIL.

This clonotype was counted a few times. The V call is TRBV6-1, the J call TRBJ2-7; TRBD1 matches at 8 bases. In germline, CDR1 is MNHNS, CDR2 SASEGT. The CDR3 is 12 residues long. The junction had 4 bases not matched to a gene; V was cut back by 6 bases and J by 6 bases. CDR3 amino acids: CASSRQGPEQYF. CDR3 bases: TGTGCCAGCAGCAGACAGGGGCCCGAGCAGTACTTC.

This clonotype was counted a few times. The CDR3 sequence is CASSPRQVPGETQYF. CDR3 DNA sequence: TGTGCCAGCAGCCCGAGACAGGTCCCGGGAGAGACCCAGTACTTC. The V and J genes are TRBV5-4 and TRBJ2-5; D may be TRBD1 (6 bases). CDR3 length: 15 amino acids. Germline CDR1 SGHNT, CDR2 YYREEE (reference sequence). Deletions cut 4 bases from V and 4 bases from J, with 17 bases between.

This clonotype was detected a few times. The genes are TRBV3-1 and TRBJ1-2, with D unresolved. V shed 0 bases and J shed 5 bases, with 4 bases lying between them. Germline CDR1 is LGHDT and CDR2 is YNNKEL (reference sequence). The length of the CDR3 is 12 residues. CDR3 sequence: CASSQELYGYTF. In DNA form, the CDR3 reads TGTGCCAGCAGCCAAGAATTATATGGCTACACCTTC. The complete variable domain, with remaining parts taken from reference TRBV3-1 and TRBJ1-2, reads DTAVSQTPKYLVTQMGNDKSIKCEQNLGHDTMYWYKQDSKKFLKIMFSYNNKELIINETVPNRFSPKSPDKAHLNLHINSLELGDSAVYFCASSQELYGYTFGSGTRLTVV.

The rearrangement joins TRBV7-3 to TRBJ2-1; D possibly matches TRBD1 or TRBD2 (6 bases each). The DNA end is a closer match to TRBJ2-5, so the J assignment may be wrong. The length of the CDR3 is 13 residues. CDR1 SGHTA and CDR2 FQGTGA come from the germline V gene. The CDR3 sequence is CASSLGGQGTQYF. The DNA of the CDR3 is TGTGCCAGCAGTTTAGGGGGGCAGGGGACCCAGTACTTC.